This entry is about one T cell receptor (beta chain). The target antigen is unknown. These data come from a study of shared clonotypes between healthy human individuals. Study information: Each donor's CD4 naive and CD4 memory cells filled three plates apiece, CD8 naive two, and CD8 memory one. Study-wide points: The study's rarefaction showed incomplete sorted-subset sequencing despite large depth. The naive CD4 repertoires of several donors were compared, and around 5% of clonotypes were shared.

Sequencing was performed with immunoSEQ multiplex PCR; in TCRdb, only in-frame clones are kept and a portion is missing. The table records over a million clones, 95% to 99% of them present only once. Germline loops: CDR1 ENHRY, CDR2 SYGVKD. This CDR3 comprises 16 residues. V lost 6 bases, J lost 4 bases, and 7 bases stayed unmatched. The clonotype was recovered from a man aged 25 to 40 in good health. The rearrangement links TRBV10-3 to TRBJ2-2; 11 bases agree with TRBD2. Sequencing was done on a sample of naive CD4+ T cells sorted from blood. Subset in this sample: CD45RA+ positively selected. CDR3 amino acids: CAIRSGTSGPTGELFF. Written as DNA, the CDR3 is TGTGCCATCAGGAGCGGGACTAGCGGACCCACCGGGGAGCTGTTTTTT.